These T cell receptor beta chains were read from a single sample in a study of human T cells and chemical hapten exposure. MiXCR, applied by TCRdb to the RACE reads, yields one record per CDR3 protein. The profile shows 70,000 or so distinct CDR3 sequences, 11% of them singletons. The sequenced sample was whole blood, obtained in connection with sensitization to the hapten diphenylcyclopropenone (DPC). The receptors were gathered from a woman in her forties or fifties with alopecia areata. Some clones in this sample may be carry-over from other donors' samples. Each CDR3 is given with its conserved first and last residue. Each record gives: D gene, V gene, J gene, clone size, CDR3 DNA, CDR3 protein. The D gene is left open where the match is weak. Clone sizes are given selectively: once, few, many, or a class where the clone is expanded.

>-|TRBV14|TRBJ2-1|few
TGTGCCAGCAGCCAAGGGGGCTTGGGCAGGTGGGATGAGCAGTTCTTC
CASSQGGLGRWDEQFF
>-|TRBV11-2|TRBJ2-7|-
TGTGCCAGCAGCAATGGGTTTTCCTCCTACGAGCAGTACTTC
CASSNGFSSYEQYF
>TRBD2|TRBV19|TRBJ2-3|many
TGTGCCACCCAAGTCGGGGGGTACACAGATACGCAGTATTTT
CATQVGGYTDTQYF
>-|TRBV2|TRBJ2-5|-
TGTGCCAGCAAACAGTCCGGAGAGACCCAGTACTTC
CASKQSGETQYF
>TRBD1|TRBV5-1|TRBJ1-2|many
TGCGCCAGCAGCCTTTACAGGGGGGATACGCGGAATGGGTATGGCTACACCTTC
CASSLYRGDTRNGYGYTF
>-|TRBV7-2|TRBJ2-5|few
TGTGCCAGCAGCTTATCACAGGGAGGAGAGACCCAGTACTTC
CASSLSQGGETQYF
>-|TRBV25-1|TRBJ2-5|-
TGTGCCAGCAGCGAAACAGGGATACAAGAGACCCAGTACTTC
CASSETGIQETQYF
>-|TRBV28|TRBJ1-1|few
TGTGCCAGCAGACTTCACTCCGAAGCTTTCTTT
CASRLHSEAFF
>TRBD1|TRBV28|TRBJ2-1|-
TGTGCCAGCAGGACGCCCGGACAGGGGGCGGCGGATGAGCAGTTCTTC
CASRTPGQGAADEQFF
>-|TRBV12-5|TRBJ1-5|few
TGTGCTAGTGGGCGGGATGACAATCAGCCCCAGCATTTT
CASGRDDNQPQHF
>-|TRBV7-9|TRBJ2-2|few
TGTGCCAGCAGCCCCTCTACCGGGGAGCTGTTTTTT
CASSPSTGELFF
>-|TRBV2|TRBJ2-7|-
TGTGCCAGCGGAGGGCCCCGGACAGCCGAGTCCTACGAGCAGTACTTC
CASGGPRTAESYEQYF
>-|TRBV24-1|TRBJ1-2|many
TGTGCCACCAGTGATTTGTACAGCTATGGCTACACCTTC
CATSDLYSYGYTF
>-|TRBV7-6|TRBJ1-5|-
TGTGCCAGCAGCTCTCACGATAGCAATCAGCCCCAGCATTTT
CASSSHDSNQPQHF
>-|TRBV28|TRBJ2-1|many
TGTGCCAGCAGTCCACCAGGAGGACTTTCGCTCGAGCAGTTCTTC
CASSPPGGLSLEQFF
>TRBD1|TRBV28|TRBJ1-4|many
TGTGCCAGCAGTTTAATGGGACAGGGTCCTGCCGGTAATGAAAAACTGTTTTTT
CASSLMGQGPAGNEKLFF
>-|TRBV7-9|TRBJ2-1|few
TGTGCCAGCAGCTTGATTGGCGGCAGCTCCTACAATGAGCAGTTCTTC
CASSLIGGSSYNEQFF
>TRBD1|TRBV7-9|TRBJ1-4|many
TGTGCCAGCAGCCCGGACAGGGTTCCAGCTAATGAAAAACTGTTTTTT
CASSPDRVPANEKLFF
>-|TRBV12-3/TRBV12-4|TRBJ2-7|few
TGTGCCAGCAGTTTCGGCCTAGCGTACGAGCAGTACTTC
CASSFGLAYEQYF
>-|TRBV7-9|TRBJ1-6|many
TGTGCCAGCGGGGGGTCCGCGGATAATTCACCCCTCCACTTT
CASGGSADNSPLHF
>-|TRBV20-1|TRBJ1-1|-
TGCAGTGCTAGAGTCCTCACTCAGACGGACTACACTGAAGCTTTCTTT
CSARVLTQTDYTEAFF
>TRBD2|TRBV10-1|TRBJ2-3|many
TGCGCCAGCAGCCCACTAGCGGGGGAGCCGAGGGGTAGCACAGATACGCAGTATTTT
CASSPLAGEPRGSTDTQYF
>TRBD2|TRBV12-3/TRBV12-4|TRBJ2-1|-
TGTGCCAGCGCGCCATCGGGACTAGCGGACAATGAGCAGTTCTTC
CASAPSGLADNEQFF
>TRBD1|TRBV3-1|TRBJ2-7|many
TGTGCCAGCAGCACACATTCCGGGACAGGGGGCGCGGGCTACGAGCAGTACTTC
CASSTHSGTGGAGYEQYF
>-|TRBV20-1|TRBJ2-5|many
TGCAGTGCTAGAGGGGGTATCATTAGCTCTCAAGAGACCCAGTACTTC
CSARGGIISSQETQYF
>TRBD1|TRBV12-3/TRBV12-4|TRBJ1-1|many
TGTGCCAGCAGTTTTAGACAGGGTAAGACTGAAGCTTTCTTT
CASSFRQGKTEAFF
>-|TRBV18|TRBJ1-2|-
TGTGCCAGCTCACCCAGCGAAGACTATGGCTACACCTTC
CASSPSEDYGYTF